Below, 25 T cell receptor beta chains from the same sample are listed, as sequenced in a study of early T cells in non-severe SARS-CoV-2 infection. TCRdb independently ran MiXCR on the 5' RACE reads; one entry per CDR3 protein. Counted here are about 33,000 distinct CDR3 sequences, 5% occurring once; the ten biggest clones make up about 14%. The sample was whole blood. These receptors all stem from an adult who was a healthcare worker with PCR-confirmed SARS-CoV-2 infection or an uninfected control (not recorded which).

This chain uses TRBV18 with TRBJ2-3; D uncertain. Germline V gene data show CDR1 as KGHSH and CDR2 as LQKENI. The V and J ends lost 2 bases and 3 bases respectively, with 9 bases between them. CDR3 length equals 14 residues. The CDR3 DNA sequence: TGTGCCAGCTCACCAGGGGATGTTACAGATACGCAGTATTTT. It encodes CASSPGDVTDTQYF.

CDR3 DNA sequence: TGTGCCAGCAGCAGGGTCGATCAGCCCCAGCATTTT. Translation gives CASSRVDQPQHF. The chain has TRBV2 and TRBJ1-5; tentative D call: TRBD1 (5 bases). V was cut by 6 bases and J by 5 bases, with 8 bases left in between. Germline assignment: CDR1 SNHLY and CDR2 FYNNEI. The length of the CDR3 is 12 residues.

This clonotype was counted at least ten times. The gene calls are TRBV7-8 and TRBJ2-4; 8 nucleotides agree with TRBD1. Germline V gives CDR1 SGHVS, CDR2 FQNEAQ. This CDR3 comprises 20 residues. V lost 5 bases, J lost 10 bases, and 28 bases stayed unmatched. Here the CDR3 DNA reads TGTGCCAGCAGCCAGTATCGGACAGGGCGGGCGGCCCCCCGCGCGGATATTCAGTACTTC. Translated: CASSQYRTGRAAPRADIQYF.

There are many counts of this clonotype. The chain links TRBV20-1 to TRBJ2-2, with 9 bases aligning to TRBD1. J lost 4 bases, V lost 3 bases, and 9 bases had no gene match. The CDR3 sequence is 16 residues long. CDR1 is DFQATT, CDR2 SNEGSKA, per germline (reference sequence). Written as DNA, the CDR3 is TGCAGTGCTAGGGGTATCGGGACAGGGAGCACCGGGGAGCTGTTTTTT. This gives the protein CSARGIGTGSTGELFF.

In its sample, this clonotype is medium-sized. The rearrangement joins TRBV5-5 to TRBJ1-5; D gene uncertain. Germline CDR1 and CDR2: SGHKS and YYEKEE (reference sequence). Trimming removed 3 bases at V and 7 bases at J, with 17 bases between. CDR3 length: 15 amino acids. The CDR3 protein is CASSSFSGRGQPQHF. The CDR3 DNA follows: TGTGCCAGCAGCTCATTCTCAGGCCGGGGACAGCCCCAGCATTTT.

This sequence joins TRBV27 and TRBJ1-1, with D unresolved. The CDR3 is 15 residues long. V was pared by 5 bases and J by 0 bases, with 13 bases between. Germline CDR1 reads MNHEY; CDR2 reads SMNVEV (reference sequence). The CDR3 here is CASSPPASMNTEAFF. The CDR3 region has the DNA TGTGCCAGCAGTCCCCCGGCAAGCATGAACACTGAAGCTTTCTTT.

Many counts were recorded for this clonotype. This chain connects TRBV28 to TRBJ2-7; D is ambiguous. Per germline, CDR1 MDHEN and CDR2 SYDVKM. The CDR3 loop spans 11 amino acids. Between the trimmed V and J ends, which lost 6 bases and 5 bases, there was a span of 8 bases. CDR3 nucleotide sequence: TGTGCCAGCAGCCCCCAAAACGAGCAGTACTTC. This encodes CASSPQNEQYF. The full variable domain, completed using reference TRBV28 and TRBJ2-7, is DVKVTQSSRYLVKRTGEKVFLECVQDMDHENMFWYRQDPGLGLRLIYFSYDVKMKEKGDIPEGYSVSREKKERFSLILESASTNQTSMYLCASSPQNEQYFGPGTRLTVT.

The chain carries TRBV29-1 and TRBJ1-2; D is perhaps TRBD1 (6 bases). CDR1 and CDR2 from the germline V gene are SQVTM and ANQGSEA. Trimming shortened V by 7 bases and J by 6 bases, and 15 bases separated the two germline ends. CDR3 length: 12 residues. The CDR3 DNA follows: TGCAGCGACAGGGACCCCTTCGATGGCTACACCTTC. This sequence encodes CSDRDPFDGYTF.

This clonotype was counted only a few times. The genes are TRBV2 and TRBJ2-3, with 12 bases lining up with TRBD2. The germline V gene encodes CDR1 SNHLY and CDR2 FYNNEI. The CDR3 extends over 14 amino acids. With 7 bases clipped from V and 5 bases from J, the junction kept 4 bases outside the gene matches. The DNA for the CDR3 is TGTGCCAGCATCTCGACTAGCGGGAGAGATACGCAGTATTTT. Encoded protein: CASISTSGRDTQYF. The entire variable domain, with the rest obtained from reference TRBV2 and TRBJ2-3, is as follows: EPEVTQTPSHQVTQMGQEVILRCVPISNHLYFYWYRQILGQKVEFLVSFYNNEISEKSEIFDDQFSVERPDGSNFTLKIRSTKLEDSAMYFCASISTSGRDTQYFGPGTRLTVL.

The rearrangement joins TRBV4-2 to TRBJ1-5, with 7 bases lining up with TRBD1. Germline loops: CDR1 LGHNA, CDR2 YNFKEQ. The CDR3 is 18 residues long. With V trimmed by 4 bases and J by 0 bases, 12 bases remained unmatched. The CDR3 DNA is TGTGCCAGCAGCCCCTCTCTACAGGGGAAAGGTAGCAATCAGCCCCAGCATTTT. Amino acid sequence: CASSPSLQGKGSNQPQHF.

The chain links TRBV5-1 to TRBJ1-2, with TRBD1 matching 9 bases. The V gene end was trimmed by 3 bases and the J gene end by 4 bases; junction bases not matched to a gene: 7. There are 15 residues in the CDR3. Germline CDR1 reads SGHRS; CDR2 reads YFSETQ. The CDR3 coding sequence is TGCGCCAGCAGCTGGACAGGGGACGTCGGCTATGGCTACACCTTC. Protein sequence: CASSWTGDVGYGYTF.

This clonotype has a handful of counts. This chain uses TRBV20-1 with TRBJ1-6, with a weak D call TRBD1 (6 bases). This CDR3 has 14 amino acids. The germline V gene encodes CDR1 DFQATT and CDR2 SNEGSKA (reference sequence). V lost 3 bases and J 7 bases, leaving 13 bases between the germline ends. CDR3 in DNA: TGCAGTGCTAGTGCAGGGGCAGGGAATTCACCCCTCCACTTT. Its protein is CSASAGAGNSPLHF.

This clonotype was counted ten times or more. The rearrangement joins TRBV4-2 to TRBJ2-2, with no clear D. The V end lost 0 bases, the J end lost 5 bases, and 13 bases lay between the germline ends. The CDR3 has 16 amino acids. Germline V gives CDR1 LGHNA, CDR2 YNFKEQ. The CDR3 DNA reads as TGTGCCAGCAGCCAAGATCCCATGGGCCCTACCGGGGAGCTGTTTTTT. The encoded protein is CASSQDPMGPTGELFF.

Ten or more counts support this clonotype. V usage is TRBV7-9 and J usage is TRBJ1-2; 8 bases are shared with TRBD1. With V trimmed by 2 bases and J by 8 bases, 19 bases remained unmatched. The CDR3 has 18 residues. CDR1 SEHNR and CDR2 FQNEAQ come from the germline V gene (reference sequence). The CDR3 nucleotides read TGTGCCAGCAGCTTATCACATGGACAGGGCCGTGCCATCTTAGGCTACACCTTC. Its translation: CASSLSHGQGRAILGYTF.

The sample holds many counts of this clonotype. J is TRBJ1-5 and V is TRBV7-2; D is unclear. Germline assignment: CDR1 SGHTA and CDR2 FQGNSA. CDR3 length equals 12 residues. V was pared by 2 bases and J by 7 bases, with 6 bases between. The CDR3 DNA is TGTGCCAGCAGCTTATGGGGACAGCCCCAGCATTTT. It is translated as CASSLWGQPQHF.

This clonotype was observed at least ten times. The chain links TRBV4-3 to TRBJ1-1, with a tentative D call TRBD1 (6 bases). CDR3 length: 16 amino acids. V dropped 0 bases and J dropped 0 bases, with 11 bases sitting between them. From germline, CDR1 is LGHNA and CDR2 YSLEER. The CDR3 DNA reads TGCGCCAGCAGCCAAGAGCTCGGGACATTGAACACTGAAGCTTTCTTT. Its translation is CASSQELGTLNTEAFF.

This clonotype was observed at least ten times. The V call is TRBV7-2, the J call TRBJ1-1; D call uncertain. Germline CDR1 and CDR2: SGHTA and FQGNSA. CDR3 length equals 15 residues. Trimming left V 2 bases short and J 2 bases short, with 12 bases between. The CDR3 sequence: CASSLSSRVNTEAFF. Written as DNA, the CDR3 is TGTGCCAGCAGCTTAAGTTCGCGGGTAAACACTGAAGCTTTCTTT.

The chain is built from TRBV4-3 and TRBJ2-6, with TRBD1 as a possible D gene (6 bases). The CDR3 is made up of 16 amino acids. With 0 bases removed from V and 2 bases from J, the gap between germline ends came to 8 bases. The V gene's germline CDR1 is LGHNA and CDR2 YSLEER. The CDR3 loop is CASSQDGTTGANVLTF. CDR3 in DNA: TGCGCCAGCAGCCAAGATGGGACAACTGGGGCCAACGTCCTGACTTTC.

In this sample, this clonotype turned up a few times. The J gene is TRBJ1-5, the V gene TRBV6-6; no clear D gene. The V end was cut by 2 bases, the J end by 0 bases, with 5 bases between. Germline loops: CDR1 MNHNY, CDR2 SVGAGI (reference sequence). CDR3 size: 14 residues. CDR3 bases: TGTGCCAGCAGTTACGGCGATAGCAATCAGCCCCAGCATTTT. Amino acid sequence: CASSYGDSNQPQHF.

The chain combines TRBV6-1 with TRBJ2-2; 9 nucleotides match TRBD1. V gave up 6 bases and J gave up 0 bases; unmatched junction bases: 8. This CDR3 spans 17 amino acids. CDR1 is MNHNS, CDR2 SASEGT, per germline. The CDR3, as DNA: TGTGCCAGCAGAAAAGGGACAGGGACTGCGAACACCGGGGAGCTGTTTTTT. Its translation: CASRKGTGTANTGELFF.

This clonotype occurred many times. V is TRBV7-2 and J is TRBJ2-6; 7 bases match TRBD1. V shed 3 bases, J shed 2 bases, and the junction held 1 base outside the gene matches. From germline, CDR1 is SGHTA and CDR2 FQGNSA. The CDR3 is made up of 15 amino acids. CDR3 sequence reads: CASSFRGTGANVLTF. The CDR3 DNA follows: TGTGCCAGCAGCTTCAGGGGGACTGGGGCCAACGTCCTGACTTTC.

This clonotype was counted many times. The chain employs TRBV6-1 and TRBJ2-5; D may be TRBD1 (5 bases). The V and J ends lost 1 base and 1 base respectively, with 10 bases between them. In germline, CDR1 is MNHNS, CDR2 SASEGT. This CDR3 contains 15 residues. CDR3 protein: CASSEVDRIQETQYF. Written as DNA, the CDR3 is TGTGCCAGCAGTGAAGTAGACAGAATCCAAGAGACCCAGTACTTC.

This clonotype came up a few times. The rearrangement uses TRBV2 and TRBJ2-7; 10 bases fit TRBD1. Germline V gives CDR1 SNHLY, CDR2 FYNNEI. The CDR3 covers 15 residues. The junction had 10 bases not matched to a gene; V was cut back by 8 bases and J by 3 bases. The CDR3 is CASGRQGAIGYEQYF. As DNA, the CDR3 is TGTGCCAGCGGCCGACAGGGGGCGATCGGCTACGAGCAGTACTTC.

In this sample, this clonotype turned up many times. V gene TRBV27 combines with J gene TRBJ1-1, with a tentative D call TRBD1 (5 bases). The CDR3 sequence is 13 residues long. Germline CDR1 MNHEY, CDR2 SMNVEV (reference sequence). Trimming removed 4 bases at V and 6 bases at J, with 12 bases between. This CDR3 is CASSWAGRSEAFF. The DNA for the CDR3 is TGTGCCAGCAGTTGGGCGGGGCGATCTGAAGCTTTCTTT.

The table lists this clonotype with a few counts. V and J are TRBV6-4 and TRBJ2-3; TRBD2 matches at 9 bases. This CDR3 has 17 residues. Germline V gene sequence: CDR1 MRHNA, CDR2 SNTAGT. With 0 bases clipped from V and 5 bases from J, the junction kept 9 bases outside the gene matches. This CDR3 reads CASSDSSAGGPVDTQYF. CDR3 bases: TGTGCCAGCAGTGACTCAAGTGCGGGGGGGCCCGTAGATACGCAGTATTTT.